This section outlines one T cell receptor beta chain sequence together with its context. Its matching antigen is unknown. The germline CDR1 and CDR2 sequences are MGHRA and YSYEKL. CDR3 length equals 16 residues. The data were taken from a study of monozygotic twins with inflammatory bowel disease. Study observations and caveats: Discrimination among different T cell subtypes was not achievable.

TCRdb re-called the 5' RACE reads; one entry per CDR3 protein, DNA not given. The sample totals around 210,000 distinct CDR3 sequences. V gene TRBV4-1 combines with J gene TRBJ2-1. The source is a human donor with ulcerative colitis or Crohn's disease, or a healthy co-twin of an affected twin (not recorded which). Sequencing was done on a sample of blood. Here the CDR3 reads CASSQGHRSSYNEQFF.